Sequencing of this TCR beta chain was carried out in a study of blood T cells in healthy people across ages. The CDR3 length is 13 residues. V was clipped by 5 bases and J by 2 bases, with 13 bases between them. From germline, CDR1 is DFQATT and CDR2 SNEGSKA (reference sequence). A second PCR, run for about 6 to 11 cycles, used a sample-barcoded 5' primer plus a J-beta primer mix. Each cDNA was tagged by a template-switch adaptor containing 12 random nucleotides. TCRdb passed the 5' RACE reads through MiXCR, listing each CDR3 protein once. Here the sample spans under 2,000,000 distinct CDR3 sequences, just under 50% being singletons.

The chain has TRBV20-1 and TRBJ2-7; D may correspond to TRBD1 or TRBD2 (5 bases each). The sample consisted of blood. This TCR was sampled from a woman aged 40 to 50 in good health. The CDR3 loop reads CSAFRGITYEQYF. Written as DNA, the CDR3 is TGCAGTGCTTTCCGGGGCATTACCTACGAGCAGTACTTC.